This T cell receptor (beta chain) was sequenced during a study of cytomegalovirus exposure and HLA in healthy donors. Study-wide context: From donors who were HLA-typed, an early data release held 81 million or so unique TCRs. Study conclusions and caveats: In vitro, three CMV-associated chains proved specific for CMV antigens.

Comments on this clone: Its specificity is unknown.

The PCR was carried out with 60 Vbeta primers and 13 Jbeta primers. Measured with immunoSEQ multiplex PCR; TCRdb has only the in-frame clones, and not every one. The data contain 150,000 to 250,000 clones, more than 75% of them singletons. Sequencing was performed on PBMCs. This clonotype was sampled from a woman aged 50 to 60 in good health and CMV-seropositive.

The chain's CDR3 is CSALLDRGYEQYF. The DNA of the CDR3 is TGCAGCGCCCTCTTGGACAGGGGTTACGAGCAGTACTTC. V is TRBV29-1 and J is TRBJ2-7; 9 nucleotides align to TRBD1. Looked up from germline, CDR1 is SQVTM and CDR2 is ANQGSEA. V gave up 7 bases and J gave up 4 bases; unmatched junction bases: 8. The CDR3 sequence is 13 residues long.